This paragraph reports one T cell receptor beta chain. These data originate in a study of cytomegalovirus exposure and HLA in healthy donors. V was shortened by 5 bases and J by 6 bases, with 16 bases between the two germline ends. Germline V gives CDR1 SGHAT, CDR2 FQNNGV. This CDR3 region has 15 residues. PCR amplification relied on 60 Vbeta primers (plus 13 Jbeta primers). Measured with immunoSEQ multiplex PCR; TCRdb has only the in-frame clones, and not every one. The sample has 150,000 to 200,000 clones; 75% to 85% are singletons. The chain joins TRBV11-2 to TRBJ1-4; tentative D call: TRBD1 (5 bases). The sequencing input was PBMCs. The sequence came from a boy aged 5-17 years in good health and CMV-seronegative. The CDR3 protein is CASSLSGWPDEKLFF. For the CDR3, the DNA is TGTGCCAGCAGCCTCTCAGGGTGGCCGGATGAAAAACTGTTTTTT. Drawing the rest from reference TRBV11-2 and TRBJ1-4, the complete variable domain is EAGVAQSPRYKIIEKRQSVAFWCNPISGHATLYWYQQILGQGPKLLIQFQNNGVVDDSQLPKDRFSAERLKGVDSTLKIQPAKLEDSAVYLCASSLSGWPDEKLFFGSGTQLSVL.